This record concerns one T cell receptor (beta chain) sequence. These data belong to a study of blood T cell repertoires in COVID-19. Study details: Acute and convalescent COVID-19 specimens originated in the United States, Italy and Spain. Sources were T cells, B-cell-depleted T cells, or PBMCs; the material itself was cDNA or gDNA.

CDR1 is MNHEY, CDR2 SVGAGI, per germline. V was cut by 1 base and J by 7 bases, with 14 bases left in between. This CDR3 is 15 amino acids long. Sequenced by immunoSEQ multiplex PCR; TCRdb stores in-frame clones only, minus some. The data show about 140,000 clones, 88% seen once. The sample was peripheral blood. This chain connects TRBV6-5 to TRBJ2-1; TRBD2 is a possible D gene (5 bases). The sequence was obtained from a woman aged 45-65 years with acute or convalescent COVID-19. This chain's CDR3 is CASSYLGYPGNEQFF. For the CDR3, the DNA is TGTGCCAGCAGTTACTTGGGTTACCCGGGGAATGAGCAGTTCTTC.